This entry concerns a single T cell receptor beta chain. This CDR3 comprises 14 residues. Trimming stripped 3 bases from V and 2 bases from J, with 11 bases between. Germline V gene data show CDR1 as LGHDT and CDR2 as YNNKEL (reference sequence). The sample originates from a study of blood T cell repertoires in COVID-19. Generated by immunoSEQ multiplex PCR, the TCRdb table keeps only in-frame clones and is missing some. The data show just under 250,000 clones, approximately 83% seen once. The TCR was taken from a woman aged 30 to 39 who had recovered from COVID-19. The J gene is TRBJ2-7, the V gene TRBV3-1 (or the pseudogene TRBV3-2), with D tentatively TRBD1 (5 bases). What was sequenced was peripheral blood. CDR3 DNA sequence: TGTGCCAGCAGCCAGGGGCTGGGGCCCTACGAGCAGTACTTC. Translated: CASSQGLGPYEQYF.